Listed below are T cell receptor beta chains from one sample, sequenced in a study of PD-L1 blockade in urothelial cancer. The repertoire was sequenced with immunoSEQ multiplex PCR; TCRdb's copy has only in-frame clones and lacks some. The repertoire holds more than 90,000 clones, with 70% to 90% as singletons. Sequenced here: PBMCs, sampled around atezolizumab (anti-PD-L1) treatment. The receptors originated from a man aged 70-80 years with urothelial cancer. The CDR3 runs from the conserved cysteine through the conserved F or W. The D gene is left open where the match is weak. Size values are once, few and many counts, or a class for expanded clones, and some rows have none.

size: NA; length: 16; J: TRBJ2-1; D: TRBD2; V: TRBV6-4; CDR3: CASSAPWTSGYNEQFF; DNA: TGTGCCAGCAGTGCGCCATGGACTAGCGGATACAATGAGCAGTTCTTC
size: NA; length: 17; J: TRBJ2-7; D: TRBD1; V: TRBV4-2; CDR3: CASSQESGDRGAEEQYF; DNA: TGTGCCAGCAGCCAAGAGTCAGGGGACAGGGGAGCGGAAGAGCAGTACTTC
size: NA; length: 14; J: TRBJ2-7; D: NA; V: TRBV16; CDR3: CASSPEAGAYEQYF; DNA: TGTGCCAGCAGCCCCGAGGCAGGGGCCTACGAGCAGTACTTC
size: NA; length: 15; J: TRBJ2-7; D: TRBD1; V: TRBV9; CDR3: CASSPRLTGAYEQYF; DNA: TGTGCCAGCAGCCCAAGACTGACAGGGGCCTACGAGCAGTACTTC
size: NA; length: 16; J: TRBJ2-1; D: TRBD2; V: TRBV7-9; CDR3: CASSLGGSSGRDEQFF; DNA: TGTGCCAGCAGCTTAGGAGGGTCTAGCGGGCGCGATGAGCAGTTCTTC
size: NA; length: 16; J: TRBJ2-7; D: TRBD1; V: TRBV6-5; CDR3: CASSYRAPPGGYEQYF; DNA: TGTGCCAGCAGTTACAGGGCACCACCAGGGGGCTACGAGCAGTACTTC
size: once; length: 18; J: TRBJ1-4; D: NA; V: TRBV19; CDR3: CASSFQGLREATNEKLFF; DNA: TGTGCCAGTAGCTTCCAGGGACTTCGGGAGGCAACTAATGAAAAACTGTTTTTT
size: NA; length: 13; J: TRBJ1-2; D: NA; V: TRBV19; CDR3: CASSLQGNYGYTF; DNA: TGTGCCAGTAGTCTACAGGGAAACTATGGCTACACCTTC
size: few; length: 15; J: TRBJ2-2; D: NA; V: TRBV12-5; CDR3: CASGLGRLEPGELFF; DNA: TGTGCTAGTGGTTTGGGCCGACTCGAACCCGGGGAGCTGTTTTTT
size: NA; length: 11; J: TRBJ2-5; D: TRBD2; V: TRBV19; CDR3: CSCGEGETQYF; DNA: TGTTCATGCGGGGAGGGGGAGACCCAGTACTTC
size: NA; length: 15; J: TRBJ1-4; D: TRBD1; V: TRBV28; CDR3: CASSSPTGGEEKLFF; DNA: TGTGCCAGCAGTTCGCCGACAGGGGGTGAAGAAAAACTGTTTTTT
size: NA; length: 16; J: TRBJ2-6; D: NA; V: TRBV6-4; CDR3: CASSLAHRPGANVLTF; DNA: TGTGCCAGCAGCCTCGCTCACAGGCCCGGGGCCAACGTCCTGACTTTC
size: NA; length: 16; J: TRBJ2-5; D: TRBD2; V: TRBV19; CDR3: CASSRLAGAGGETQYF; DNA: TGTGCCAGTAGTAGACTAGCGGGAGCCGGGGGGGAGACCCAGTACTTC
size: NA; length: 14; J: TRBJ2-1; D: TRBD1; V: TRBV5-1; CDR3: CASSSGTGVNEQFF; DNA: TGCGCCAGCAGCTCCGGGACAGGGGTAAATGAGCAGTTCTTC
size: once; length: 16; J: TRBJ2-1; D: TRBD1; V: TRBV5-4; CDR3: CASSLVKGALDNEQFF; DNA: TGTGCCAGCAGCTTGGTGAAGGGGGCCCTTGACAATGAGCAGTTCTTC
size: NA; length: 15; J: TRBJ2-3; D: NA; V: TRBV5-5; CDR3: CASSWGGQGTDTQYF; DNA: TGTGCCAGCAGTTGGGGGGGACAGGGCACAGATACGCAGTATTTT
size: once; length: 14; J: TRBJ1-5; D: NA; V: TRBV9; CDR3: CASSVGAENQPQHF; DNA: TGTGCCAGCAGCGTAGGGGCAGAAAATCAGCCCCAGCATTTT
size: few; length: 16; J: TRBJ2-3; D: TRBD2; V: TRBV7-2; CDR3: CASSLVSGSSSDTQYF; DNA: TGTGCCAGCAGCTTAGTTAGCGGGAGTAGTTCAGATACGCAGTATTTT
size: NA; length: 11; J: TRBJ1-1; D: NA; V: TRBV30; CDR3: CAWSVQERAFF; DNA: TGTGCCTGGAGTGTACAGGAGAGAGCTTTCTTT
size: once; length: 20; J: TRBJ2-1; D: TRBD2; V: TRBV7-6; CDR3: CASSRTSGRRTGGYWNEQFF; DNA: TGTGCCAGCAGCCGGACTAGCGGGAGGAGGACGGGGGGATACTGGAATGAGCAGTTCTTC
size: NA; length: 14; J: TRBJ1-5; D: NA; V: TRBV7-6; CDR3: CASSSMESNQPQHF; DNA: TGTGCCAGCAGCTCCATGGAGAGCAATCAGCCCCAGCATTTT
size: NA; length: 15; J: TRBJ2-1; D: TRBD2; V: TRBV5-1; CDR3: CASSWTSGGSNEQFF; DNA: TGCGCCAGCAGCTGGACTAGCGGGGGGTCGAATGAGCAGTTCTTC